The T cell receptor (beta chain) under discussion was sequenced for a study of T-cell reconstitution after alpha-beta-depleted transplantation in children. Whole-study findings and limits: Day-60 TCRbeta diversity that was high in some patients was derived from surviving recipient T cells and thymic progenitors. The authors attributed T-cell counts and diversity one year after transplant mostly to newly produced T cells. After transplant, at about two months, alpha-beta T cells were reportedly derived from several hundred expanded graft clones.

In germline, CDR1 is MDHEN, CDR2 SYDVKM. The CDR3 is made up of 15 amino acids. Trimming left V 3 bases short and J 0 bases short, with 10 bases between. For TCRbeta, the library was prepared with unique molecular identifiers. TCRdb ran MiXCR on the PCR reads and lists one entry per CDR3 protein. This table has around 490,000 distinct CDR3 sequences, approximately 10% appearing once. This clonotype has only a few counts. Antigen specificity is unknown. This TCR came from a female patient aged 2 to 10 who had a stem cell transplant for aplastic anemia, so the T cells may come from the graft donor. This sequence joins TRBV28 and TRBJ2-3; no reliable D call. The source material was PBMCs, mostly from graft donor cells, sampled 180 days after TCRalphabeta/CD19-depleted stem cell transplant. The CDR3 coding sequence is TGTGCCAGCAGTTTCTGGCAGCCCAGCACAGATACGCAGTATTTT. It yields the protein CASSFWQPSTDTQYF.